The present TCR delta chain was sequenced within a study of gamma delta lymphoproliferative disorders and STAT genes. The receptor sequences were amplified from genomic DNA of peripheral blood mononuclear cells. This clone was picked up a small number of times. TCRdb shows a much larger clone's protein in place of this DNA's translation, and the two differ at residue 7, likely through a read error; the protein shown is translated from the DNA. TCRdb ran CATT on the multiplex PCR reads. The profile shows just over 1,500 delta-chain clones, more than 1.5% of them singletons. Germline CDR1 is TSWWSYY and CDR2 is QGS. This CDR3 is 18 amino acids long. V lost 2 bases to trimming and J lost 7 bases; unmatched junction nucleotides: 15.

The specimen sequenced was blood. V is TRDV1 and J is TRDJ1; 11 positions match TRDD3. The clonotype comes from a human donor in good health. The CDR3 bases are TGTGCTCTTGGGGAATTCCCACGGGGACTTGGGGGATACGGTAAACTCATCTTT. As protein: CALGEFPRGLGGYGKLIF.